The 30 T cell receptor beta chains below come from one sample, sequenced in a study of T cells in narcolepsy. Repertoires were generated with immunoSEQ multiplex PCR, while TCRdb's copy carries only in-frame clones and drops some. The sample includes around 25,000 clones, roughly 77% of them seen just once. Sequenced material: memory (CD45RA-) CD4+ T cells from blood. These receptors were collected from a human donor in good health.

The chain recombines TRBV30 with TRBJ1-6; 9 nucleotides line up with TRBD1. The germline CDR1 and CDR2 sequences are GTSNPN and SVGIG (reference sequence). The CDR3 consists of 12 residues. Losses at the gene ends were 7 bases for V and 7 bases for J; bases not matched to a gene: 2. The CDR3 DNA sequence: TGTGCCTACAGGGGGCCGAATTCACCCCTCCACTTT. It encodes CAYRGPNSPLHF.

The chain links TRBV20-1 to TRBJ1-3; no clear D gene. V gave up 8 bases and J gave up 5 bases, with 10 bases separating them. Germline CDR1 is DFQATT and CDR2 is SNEGSKA (reference sequence). This CDR3 is built from 11 residues. The CDR3 reads CSSPGRNTIYF. The DNA of the CDR3 is TGCAGTTCGCCGGGTCGAAACACCATATATTTT.

This clone was recorded a few times. The V and J genes are TRBV5-1 and TRBJ2-3; D perhaps matches TRBD2 (6 bases). This CDR3 spans 16 amino acids. V was trimmed by 2 bases and J by 0 bases, leaving 13 bases between them. Germline CDR1 SGHRS, CDR2 YFSETQ. CDR3 protein: CASSFGLARSTDTQYF. CDR3 nucleotides: TGCGCCAGCAGCTTCGGGCTAGCGCGCAGCACAGATACGCAGTATTTT. The variable domain in full, with the rest retrieved from reference TRBV5-1 and TRBJ2-3, is KAGVTQTPRYLIKTRGQQVTLSCSPISGHRSVSWYQQTPGQGLQFLFEYFSETQRNKGNFPGRFSGRQFSNSRSEMNVSTLELGDSALYLCASSFGLARSTDTQYFGPGTRLTVL.

This clone has just a few counts. CDR3 coding DNA: TGTGCCTGGAGTGAGGGAGCCGGGGCACCCCTCCACTTT. Its protein is CAWSEGAGAPLHF. The chain employs TRBV30 and TRBJ1-6, with D hard to call. The germline CDR1 and CDR2 sequences are GTSNPN and SVGIG (reference sequence). This CDR3 is built from 13 residues. Trimming removed 1 base at V and 11 bases at J, with 12 bases between.

Regarding this clone: The same CDR3 can be traced to other DNA sequences in this sample. J is TRBJ1-3 and V is TRBV7-2, with TRBD1 matching over 9 bases. The CDR3 runs to 15 residues. V lost 5 bases, J lost 2 bases, and 4 bases stayed unmatched. The germline CDR1 and CDR2 sequences are SGHTA and FQGNSA. CDR3 nucleotide sequence: TGTGCCAGCAGCCCACAGGGGGCAGCTGGAAACACCATATATTTT. This encodes CASSPQGAAGNTIYF.

V and J are TRBV14 and TRBJ2-7; TRBD1 matches 7 bases. The germline V gene encodes CDR1 SGHDN and CDR2 FVKESK. V gave up 6 bases and J gave up 1 base; unmatched junction bases: 9. The CDR3 contains 15 residues. The CDR3 loop is CASSRNSGGSYEQYF. CDR3 nucleotide sequence: TGTGCCAGCAGTCGAAACTCAGGGGGATCCTACGAGCAGTACTTC.

The chain carries TRBV10-3 and TRBJ2-2; D perhaps matches TRBD1 (6 bases). The CDR3 is made up of 15 amino acids. Per the germline V gene, CDR1 is ENHRY and CDR2 is SYGVKD. Trimming stripped 10 bases from V and 2 bases from J, with 17 bases between. This chain's CDR3 is CATQTQGKNTGELFF. The DNA of the CDR3 is TGTGCCACCCAAACCCAGGGGAAAAACACCGGGGAGCTGTTTTTT.

The gene calls are TRBV5-1 and TRBJ2-2; 7 nucleotides align to TRBD2. This CDR3 spans 14 amino acids. Germline V gene sequence: CDR1 SGHRS, CDR2 YFSETQ. The trim removed 2 bases at V and 4 bases at J, leaving 2 bases unmatched. The CDR3 DNA reads TGCGCCAGCAGCTTCGGGGGGATCACCGGGGAGCTGTTTTTT. This gives the protein CASSFGGITGELFF.

This clone has just a few counts. The J gene is TRBJ2-5, the V gene TRBV18, with D unresolved. CDR1 KGHSH and CDR2 LQKENI come from the germline V gene. This CDR3 region has 11 residues. V dropped 1 base and J dropped 3 bases, with 0 bases sitting between them. The CDR3 bases are TGTGCCAGCTCACCACAAGAGACCCAGTACTTC. Protein sequence: CASSPQETQYF.

CDR3 sequence reads: CASSFGPYEQYF. DNA of the CDR3: TGTGCCAGCAGCTTCGGCCCCTACGAGCAGTACTTC. The rearrangement uses TRBV7-2 and TRBJ2-7; D uncertain. The CDR3 covers 12 residues. Between the trimmed V and J ends, which lost 3 bases and 2 bases, there was a span of 5 bases. The V gene's germline CDR1 is SGHTA and CDR2 FQGNSA. The entire variable domain, with the rest obtained from reference TRBV7-2 and TRBJ2-7, is as follows: GAGVSQSPSNKVTEKGKDVELRCDPISGHTALYWYRQSLGQGLEFLIYFQGNSAPDKSGLPSDRFSAERTGGSVSTLTIQRTQQEDSAVYLCASSFGPYEQYFGPGTRLTVT.

The chain joins TRBV27 to TRBJ1-5; maybe TRBD1 (5 bases). The CDR3 has 18 amino acids. CDR1 and CDR2 (germline): MNHEY, SMNVEV (reference sequence). Trimming left V 2 bases short and J 1 base short, with 18 bases between. The CDR3 nucleotides read TGTGCCAGCAGTTTAGGGGGACCCCAATGGGGCAGCAATCAGCCCCAGCATTTT. This encodes CASSLGGPQWGSNQPQHF.

The chain uses TRBV6-1 and TRBJ2-3, with 8 nucleotides matching TRBD2. Unmatched junction bases numbered 10, after V lost 10 bases and J lost 4 bases. Germline CDR1 is MNHNS and CDR2 is SASEGT. CDR3 length: 14 residues. Here the CDR3 reads CATATGGESDTQYF. The CDR3 nucleotides read TGTGCCACCGCGACCGGGGGGGAATCAGATACGCAGTATTTT.

V and J are TRBV6-4 and TRBJ2-3; 10 bases match TRBD2. The CDR3 runs to 14 residues. The V segment lost 5 bases and the J segment 2 bases; nucleotides outside the gene matches: 1. The germline V gene encodes CDR1 MRHNA and CDR2 SNTAGT. DNA for the CDR3: TGTGCCAGCAGTAGCGGGGGGGCCACAGATACGCAGTATTTT. This translates into CASSSGGATDTQYF.

This chain uses TRBV7-8 with TRBJ1-5; D might be TRBD1 (5 bases). V lost 1 base to trimming and J lost 0 bases, with 13 bases between them. The germline V gene encodes CDR1 SGHVS and CDR2 FQNEAQ. The CDR3 contains 17 residues. The CDR3 sequence is CASSLDWTPYSNQPQHF. The CDR3 DNA reads as TGTGCCAGCAGCTTAGATTGGACACCCTATAGCAATCAGCCCCAGCATTTT.

The genes are TRBV5-4 and TRBJ2-1; 10 nucleotides align to TRBD2. Germline V lookup: CDR1 SGHNT, CDR2 YYREEE (reference sequence). The CDR3 extends over 15 amino acids. Trimming cost V 1 base and J 6 bases; bases outside gene matches: 4. The CDR3 nucleotides read TGTGCCAGCAGCTTGCCAGCGGGAGGGCCCAATGAGCAGTTCTTC. It encodes CASSLPAGGPNEQFF.

The chain combines TRBV30 with TRBJ2-3, with D perhaps matching TRBD1 or TRBD2 (5 bases each). With 0 bases removed from V and 4 bases from J, the gap between germline ends came to 11 bases. The germline CDR1 and CDR2 sequences are GTSNPN and SVGIG (reference sequence). CDR3 length equals 14 residues. CDR3 loop: CAWSVAGAADTQYF. Here the CDR3 DNA reads TGTGCCTGGAGTGTGGCCGGGGCAGCAGATACGCAGTATTTT.

The chain uses TRBV7-9 and TRBJ2-7; D not resolved. The CDR3 is made up of 17 amino acids. V was shortened by 3 bases and J by 6 bases, with 24 bases between the two germline ends. Germline V lookup: CDR1 SEHNR, CDR2 FQNEAQ (reference sequence). The CDR3 bases are TGTGCCAGCAGCTTTTTCCACTCCGGGCTCCGCCGAGCCGAGCAGTACTTC. It encodes CASSFFHSGLRRAEQYF.

V and J are TRBV10-3 and TRBJ2-5, with TRBD2 identical over 7 bases. After removal of 0 bases from V and 1 base from J, the junction contained 2 bases not matched to a gene. Per germline, CDR1 ENHRY and CDR2 SYGVKD. This CDR3 contains 15 residues. The chain's CDR3 is CAISESGGVQETQYF. CDR3 in DNA: TGTGCCATCAGTGAGTCGGGAGGGGTCCAAGAGACCCAGTACTTC.

The chain couples TRBV2 to TRBJ1-6, with D perhaps matching TRBD1 (5 bases). This CDR3 has 13 amino acids. In germline, CDR1 is SNHLY, CDR2 FYNNEI. V was clipped by 11 bases and J by 7 bases, with 15 bases between them. The CDR3 DNA follows: TGTGCCGCAGGGCAAGGGAACAATTCACCCCTCCACTTT. It is translated as CAAGQGNNSPLHF. Looking up the rest from reference TRBV2 and TRBJ1-6 gives the full variable domain: EPEVTQTPSHQVTQMGQEVILRCVPISNHLYFYWYRQILGQKVEFLVSFYNNEISEKSEIFDDQFSVERPDGSNFTLKIRSTKLEDSAMYFCAAGQGNNSPLHFGNGTRLTVT.

The chain couples TRBV4-2 to TRBJ2-2, with D perhaps TRBD1 (6 bases). Germline-derived CDR1 and CDR2 are LGHNA and YNFKEQ. V dropped 3 bases and J dropped 6 bases, with 20 bases sitting between them. This CDR3 has 17 residues. In nucleotides, the CDR3 is TGTGCCAGCAGCCAGGGCCAGTTAGGGGGTGTTGCCGGGGAGCTGTTTTTT. Protein sequence: CASSQGQLGGVAGELFF.

V is TRBV6-1 and J is TRBJ2-7; perhaps D is TRBD1 or TRBD2 (5 bases each). CDR1 MNHNS and CDR2 SASEGT come from the germline V gene. The CDR3 length is 14 residues. V shed 5 bases and J shed 2 bases, with 13 bases lying between them. CDR3 coding DNA: TGTGCCAGCAGTTCTGGGACCGATACCTACGAGCAGTACTTC. This sequence encodes CASSSGTDTYEQYF.

The V gene is TRBV18, the J gene TRBJ1-4, with D possibly TRBD1 on 6 matching bases. The CDR3 extends over 14 amino acids. Deletions cut 2 bases from V and 7 bases from J, with 11 bases between. Germline CDR1 and CDR2: KGHSH and LQKENI. The chain's CDR3 is CASSPGGQGEKLFF. The DNA of the CDR3 is TGTGCCAGCTCACCAGGGGGGCAGGGTGAAAAACTGTTTTTT.

The chain employs TRBV14 and TRBJ2-5; TRBD2 matches at 11 bases. Gene TRBJ2-7 matches the end of the DNA better, so the J call may be wrong. The CDR3 contains 15 residues. Germline CDR1 reads SGHDN; CDR2 reads FVKESK. CDR3 amino acids: CASSHLAGGAYEQYF. The DNA of the CDR3 is TGTGCCAGCAGCCACCTAGCGGGAGGCGCCTACGAGCAGTACTTC.

This chain uses TRBV7-8 with TRBJ1-1, with D possibly TRBD1 on 6 matching bases. The V gene lost 5 bases and the J gene lost 3 bases, with 16 bases spanning the gap. CDR3 length: 15 amino acids. Looked up from germline, CDR1 is SGHVS and CDR2 is FQNEAQ. The CDR3 DNA sequence: TGTGCCAGCAGCAGGCAGGGGATATTGGACACTGAAGCTTTCTTT. It is translated as CASSRQGILDTEAFF.

This clone was seen a handful of times. The CDR3: CASSQLPTHTDTQYF. In DNA, the CDR3 is TGTGCCAGCAGCCAACTCCCCACTCATACAGATACGCAGTATTTT. This chain uses TRBV7-3 with TRBJ2-3, with D hard to call. Trimming removed 5 bases from V and 3 bases from J, with 15 bases in between. The CDR3 consists of 15 residues. CDR1 and CDR2 from the germline V gene are SGHTA and FQGTGA.

Here the CDR3 reads CASSTRTSQETQYF. The CDR3 coding sequence is TGTGCCAGCAGCACACGGACATCCCAAGAGACCCAGTACTTC. The chain carries TRBV7-9 and TRBJ2-5; tentative D call: TRBD1 (5 bases). Germline lookup yields CDR1 SEHNR and CDR2 FQNEAQ (reference sequence). This CDR3 has 14 amino acids. Trimming removed 5 bases at V and 1 base at J, with 11 bases between.

The chain couples TRBV29-1 to TRBJ1-5; D gene uncertain. The germline CDR1 and CDR2 sequences are SQVTM and ANQGSEA. This CDR3 spans 13 amino acids. The V and J ends lost 4 bases and 2 bases respectively, with 9 bases between them. The DNA of the CDR3 is TGCAGCGTTGCTGACGGCGGCAATCAGCCCCAGCATTTT. Amino acids: CSVADGGNQPQHF.

The chain is built from TRBV30 and TRBJ1-5; D call uncertain. The CDR3 has 14 residues. Germline CDR1 and CDR2: GTSNPN and SVGIG (reference sequence). V was shortened by 2 bases and J by 3 bases, with 11 bases between the two germline ends. The CDR3 region has the DNA TGTGCCTGGAGTTCCGGGATCGACAATCAGCCCCAGCATTTT. Translation gives CAWSSGIDNQPQHF.

The chain combines TRBV30 with TRBJ2-3, with 12 bases identical to TRBD1. The V and J ends lost 4 bases and 1 base, in that order; junction bases with no gene match: 18. Germline assignment: CDR1 GTSNPN and CDR2 SVGIG (reference sequence). The CDR3 has 20 amino acids. The CDR3 is CAWKRYTSTGTGGRTDTQYF. The CDR3 bases are TGTGCCTGGAAGCGATATACTTCAACCGGGACAGGGGGCCGCACAGATACGCAGTATTTT.

V gene TRBV19 combines with J gene TRBJ2-1; D gene uncertain. This CDR3 is 11 amino acids long. V lost 4 bases to trimming and J lost 10 bases, with 8 bases between them. Looked up from germline, CDR1 is LNHDA and CDR2 is SQIVND (reference sequence). CDR3 sequence: CASSTAREQFF. For the CDR3, the DNA is TGTGCCAGTAGTACCGCACGAGAGCAGTTCTTC. The entire variable domain, with the rest obtained from reference TRBV19 and TRBJ2-1, is as follows: DGGITQSPKYLFRKEGQNVTLSCEQNLNHDAMYWYRQDPGQGLRLIYYSQIVNDFQKGDIAEGYSVSREKKESFPLTVTSAQKNPTAFYLCASSTAREQFFGPGTRLTVL.